Listed here are 19 T cell receptor beta chains from one sample, sequenced in a study of blood T cell repertoires in COVID-19. Sequencing was performed with immunoSEQ multiplex PCR; in TCRdb, only in-frame clones are kept and a portion is missing. The table records 240,000 or so clones, approximately 84% of them present only once. The sample comprised peripheral blood. Receptors were obtained from a woman aged 30 to 39 who had recovered from COVID-19.

The chain links TRBV11-2 to TRBJ2-1, with 12 positions matching TRBD2. This CDR3 comprises 16 residues. CDR1 is SGHAT, CDR2 FQNNGV, per germline. J was trimmed by 9 bases and V by 1 base; bases with no gene match: 7. CDR3 sequence reads: CASSLAEASGGGEQFF. The CDR3, as DNA: TGTGCCAGCAGCTTAGCAGAGGCTAGCGGGGGGGGTGAGCAGTTCTTC.

The DNA of the CDR3 is TGTGCCAGTAGTATGCCAGGGAGGGGAAACATTCAGTACTTC. It translates to CASSMPGRGNIQYF. The V gene is TRBV19, the J gene TRBJ2-4; 7 bases match TRBD2. The CDR3 spans 14 residues. Germline CDR1 and CDR2: LNHDA and SQIVND (reference sequence). With 3 bases clipped from V and 6 bases from J, the junction kept 5 bases outside the gene matches.

This CDR3 reads CASSARSGTGMAEQYF. The CDR3 DNA is TGTGCCAGCAGTGCGAGATCCGGGACAGGTATGGCCGAGCAGTACTTC. This chain connects TRBV6-1 to TRBJ2-7; 8 nucleotides line up with TRBD1. Germline loops: CDR1 MNHNS, CDR2 SASEGT. The CDR3 runs 16 residues. Losses at the gene ends were 4 bases for V and 6 bases for J; bases not matched to a gene: 14.

The chain carries TRBV11-2 and TRBJ1-1; D is perhaps TRBD1 (6 bases). The CDR3 spans 13 residues. Between the trimmed V and J ends, which lost 4 bases and 5 bases, there was a span of 11 bases. Per germline, CDR1 SGHAT and CDR2 FQNNGV. CDR3 amino acids: CASSSQTGTEAFF. The CDR3 region has the DNA TGTGCCAGCAGCTCCCAAACAGGGACTGAAGCTTTCTTT.

The V gene is TRBV9, the J gene TRBJ2-2, with 10 nucleotides matching TRBD2. Germline V lookup: CDR1 SGDLS, CDR2 YYNGEE. Trimming at V came to 3 bases and at J to 7 bases, leaving 6 bases not matched to a gene. The length of the CDR3 is 15 residues. The CDR3 DNA follows: TGTGCCAGCAGCGAGCGGGGGGGCCTAGGCGGGGAGCTGTTTTTT. It specifies CASSERGGLGGELFF.

This chain joins TRBV3-1 (or the pseudogene TRBV3-2) and TRBJ1-4; a weak D match, TRBD1 (5 bases). CDR3 size: 13 residues. V was cut by 1 base and J by 12 bases, with 12 bases left in between. CDR1 LGHDT and CDR2 YNNKEL come from the germline V gene (reference sequence). The CDR3 region is CASSQGGEYELFF. CDR3 in DNA: TGTGCCAGCAGCCAAGGGGGGGAGTACGAACTGTTTTTT.

The CDR3 nucleotides are TGTGCCAGCTCACCACTGGGACAGGGTTACACAGATACGCAGTATTTT. Its translation: CASSPLGQGYTDTQYF. This chain uses TRBV18 with TRBJ2-3, with 9 positions matching TRBD1. The CDR3 loop spans 16 amino acids. CDR1 and CDR2 from the germline V gene are KGHSH and LQKENI. Unmatched junction bases numbered 4, after V lost 1 base and J lost 2 bases.

This sequence joins TRBV30 and TRBJ1-1; D uncertain. V lost 0 bases to trimming and J lost 1 base, with 12 bases between them. Germline CDR1 and CDR2: GTSNPN and SVGIG (reference sequence). CDR3 length: 15 residues. The CDR3 loop is CAWSVPGRGNTEAFF. CDR3 nucleotides: TGTGCCTGGAGTGTACCAGGCCGGGGGAACACTGAAGCTTTCTTT.

As regards this clone: Relative to the germline gene, one junction end is altered; a read error may explain this. V and J are TRBV5-6 and TRBJ2-2; 10 bases are a match to TRBD1. This CDR3 region has 16 residues. Germline lookup yields CDR1 SGHDT and CDR2 YYEEEE. The CDR3 DNA reads TGTGCCAGCAGCTTGGCGGGACAGGGGAACTCCGGGGAGCTGTTTTTT. The encoded protein is CASSLAGQGNSGELFF.

This chain links TRBV7-2 with TRBJ1-2; D is perhaps TRBD1 (5 bases). The CDR3 covers 15 residues. The V and J ends lost 1 base and 4 bases respectively, with 13 bases between them. The germline CDR1 and CDR2 sequences are SGHTA and FQGNSA. CDR3 region: CASSLGSRVPYGYTF. The DNA of the CDR3 is TGTGCCAGCAGCTTAGGGTCCAGGGTCCCCTATGGCTACACCTTC.

The V and J genes are TRBV5-5 and TRBJ1-5; 8 positions agree with TRBD1. Germline V gene lookup returns CDR1 SGHKS and CDR2 YYEKEE (reference sequence). The V and J ends lost 4 bases and 6 bases, in that order; junction bases with no gene match: 15. CDR3 length equals 17 residues. The CDR3, as DNA: TGTGCCAGCAGCCCCCTTTTGGACAGGGTTGTTGGTCAGCCCCAGCATTTT. It translates to CASSPLLDRVVGQPQHF.

This clone showed up just once. The genes are TRBV7-2 and TRBJ1-4, with 8 bases that match TRBD1. With V trimmed by 1 base and J by 6 bases, 7 bases remained unmatched. Germline V gene lookup returns CDR1 SGHTA and CDR2 FQGNSA. This CDR3 region has 16 residues. The CDR3 here is CASSLVTTDRDEKLFF. The CDR3 DNA reads TGTGCCAGCAGCTTAGTGACGACGGACAGGGATGAAAAACTGTTTTTT. The entire variable domain, with the rest obtained from reference TRBV7-2 and TRBJ1-4, is as follows: GAGVSQSPSNKVTEKGKDVELRCDPISGHTALYWYRQSLGQGLEFLIYFQGNSAPDKSGLPSDRFSAERTGGSVSTLTIQRTQQEDSAVYLCASSLVTTDRDEKLFFGSGTQLSVL.

This clone was seen a single time. The V gene is TRBV30, the J gene TRBJ2-5; tentative D call: TRBD2 (5 bases). Trimming pared 0 bases from V and 1 base from J, leaving 15 bases between. Germline CDR1 reads GTSNPN; CDR2 reads SVGIG (reference sequence). This CDR3 has 16 amino acids. CDR3 sequence: CAWSVLASSPQETQYF. CDR3 DNA: TGTGCCTGGAGTGTATTGGCTAGCTCTCCCCAAGAGACCCAGTACTTC.

This chain uses TRBV5-1 with TRBJ1-3; unclear D gene. The CDR3 runs 15 residues. CDR1 is SGHRS and CDR2 is YFSETQ in the germline V gene. Trimming cost V 0 bases and J 0 bases, with 7 bases left between them. The CDR3 is CASSLAQSSGNTIYF. The CDR3 DNA reads as TGCGCCAGCAGCTTGGCACAGAGCTCTGGAAACACCATATATTTT.

CDR3 amino acids: CASSLGLWAPMNTEAFF. In nucleotides, the CDR3 is TGTGCCAGTAGCTTGGGGCTTTGGGCCCCCATGAACACTGAAGCTTTCTTT. The rearrangement links TRBV19 to TRBJ1-1, with D perhaps TRBD1 (5 bases). Germline values: CDR1 LNHDA, CDR2 SQIVND (reference sequence). V lost 6 bases, J lost 0 bases, and 20 bases lay in between. This CDR3 is built from 17 residues.

The CDR3, as DNA: TGTGCCAGCAGCTTAGCTACAGGGGGCAATCAGCCCCAGCATTTT. Amino acid sequence: CASSLATGGNQPQHF. The V call is TRBV7-8, the J call TRBJ1-5, with TRBD1 matching 7 bases. The CDR3 contains 15 residues. Unmatched junction bases numbered 1, after V lost 0 bases and J lost 2 bases. Germline CDR1 and CDR2: SGHVS and FQNEAQ.

CDR3 sequence: CAIHQAGDTDTQYF. As DNA, the CDR3 is TGTGCCATCCATCAGGCGGGGGACACAGATACGCAGTATTTT. The J gene is TRBJ2-3, the V gene TRBV10-3, with 7 bases matching TRBD2. V was clipped by 8 bases and J by 2 bases; unmatched bases: 7. CDR3 length equals 14 residues. Germline CDR1 ENHRY, CDR2 SYGVKD.

The CDR3 nucleotides read TGTGCCAGCAGCTATATCGGGACTAGCGGGGGTAATGAGCAGTTCTTC. Its protein product is CASSYIGTSGGNEQFF. The chain employs TRBV7-2 and TRBJ2-1; TRBD2 matches at 14 bases. The V segment lost 4 bases and the J segment 7 bases; nucleotides outside the gene matches: 6. There are 16 residues in the CDR3. CDR1 is SGHTA, CDR2 FQGNSA, per germline.

The chain is built from TRBV2 and TRBJ2-7; 10 bases align to TRBD2. Per the germline V gene, CDR1 is SNHLY and CDR2 is FYNNEI. The J segment lost 0 bases and the V segment lost 5 bases, leaving 1 base of the junction unmatched. This CDR3 spans 14 amino acids. This chain's CDR3 is CASSPSGGSYEQYF. In DNA, the CDR3 is TGTGCCAGCAGTCCTAGCGGGGGCTCCTACGAGCAGTACTTC. The full variable domain, in which reference TRBV2 and TRBJ2-7 provide the parts outside the CDR3, is EPEVTQTPSHQVTQMGQEVILRCVPISNHLYFYWYRQILGQKVEFLVSFYNNEISEKSEIFDDQFSVERPDGSNFTLKIRSTKLEDSAMYFCASSPSGGSYEQYFGPGTRLTVT.